These T cell receptor beta chains were read from a single sample in a study of cytomegalovirus exposure and HLA in healthy donors. The repertoire was sequenced with immunoSEQ multiplex PCR; TCRdb's copy has only in-frame clones and lacks some. The sample data list about 170,000 clones. The specimen sequenced was PBMCs. These receptors originate from a woman aged 55-69 years in good health and CMV-seronegative. Each CDR3 is given with its conserved first and last residue.

>TRBJ1-2|TRBV6-5
CASSYSIRTGDYGYTF
>TRBJ2-3|TRBV7-2
CASSRGQVPRPLGTDTQYF
>TRBJ1-5|TRBV6-5
CASTPTGEVNQPQHF
>TRBJ2-1|TRBV18
CASSKTSPPVLEQFF
>TRBJ1-2|TRBV5-4
CASSLELGKGYGYTF
>TRBJ2-3|TRBV14
CASSPGLAADTDTQYF
>TRBJ2-7|TRBV29-1
CSVDEHEQYF
>TRBJ1-1|TRBV2
CASSASKRGNTEAFF
>TRBJ1-1|TRBV4-2
CASSQEGRGTEAFF
>TRBJ2-3|TRBV28
CASSPLFSTDTQYF
>TRBJ2-2|TRBV5-1
CASSPQMTGASGELFF
>TRBJ1-3|TRBV27
CASSSGQTTSGNTIYF
>TRBJ1-5|TRBV11-2
CASSPTGSNQPQHF
>TRBJ2-3|TRBV7-9
CASSPGADTQYF
>TRBJ2-1|TRBV9
CASSVGGGAYNEQFF
>TRBJ1-3|TRBV6-5
CASSYARGSGNTIYF
>TRBJ1-2|TRBV6-1
CASSEAGRVEYGYTF
>TRBJ1-1|TRBV15
CATSPGYTEAFF
>TRBJ2-5|TRBV7-7
CASSRTEWEETQYF
>TRBJ2-5|TRBV4-2
CASSLGTSGGQETQYF